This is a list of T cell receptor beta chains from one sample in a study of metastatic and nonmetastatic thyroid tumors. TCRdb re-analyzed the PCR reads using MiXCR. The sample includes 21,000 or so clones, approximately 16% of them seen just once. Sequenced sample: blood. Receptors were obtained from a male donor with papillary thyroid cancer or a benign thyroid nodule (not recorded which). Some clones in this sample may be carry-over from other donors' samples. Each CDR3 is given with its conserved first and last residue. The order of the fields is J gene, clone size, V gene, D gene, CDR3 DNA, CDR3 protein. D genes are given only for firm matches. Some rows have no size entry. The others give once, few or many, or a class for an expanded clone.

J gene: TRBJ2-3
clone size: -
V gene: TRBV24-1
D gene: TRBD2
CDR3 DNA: TGTGCCACCAGTGATTTCTCGCGGGGGGGCAAAGATACGCAGTATTTT
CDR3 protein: CATSDFSRGGKDTQYF

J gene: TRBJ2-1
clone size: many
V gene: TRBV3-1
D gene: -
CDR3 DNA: TGTGCCAGCAGCCAAGGTCCCAGGGACAATGAGCAGTTCTTC
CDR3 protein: CASSQGPRDNEQFF

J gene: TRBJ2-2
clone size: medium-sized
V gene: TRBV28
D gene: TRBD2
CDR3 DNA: TGTGCCAGCAGTTTATCGGGGCTAGCGGAAGATAACACCGGGGAGCTGTTTTTT
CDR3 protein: CASSLSGLAEDNTGELFF

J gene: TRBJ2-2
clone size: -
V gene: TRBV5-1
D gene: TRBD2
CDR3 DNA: TGCGCCAGCAGCTTGTTTCTGAGCGGGAGCACCGGTCAGCTGTTTTTT
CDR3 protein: CASSLFLSGSTGQLFF

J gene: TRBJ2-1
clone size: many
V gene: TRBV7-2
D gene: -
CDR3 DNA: TGTGCCAGCAGCTTAGACTTAAGAGGGGGCAATGAGCAGTTCTTC
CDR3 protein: CASSLDLRGGNEQFF

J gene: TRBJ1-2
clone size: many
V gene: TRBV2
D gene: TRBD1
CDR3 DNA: TGTGCCAGCAGTGAACTCTGGGACAGGGGGCCGGCTAACTATGGCTACACCTTC
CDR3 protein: CASSELWDRGPANYGYTF

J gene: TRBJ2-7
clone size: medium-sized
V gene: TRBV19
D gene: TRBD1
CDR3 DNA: TGTGCCAGTACTGGACAGGGGTTGGGTTCCGAGCAGTACTTC
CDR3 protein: CASTGQGLGSEQYF

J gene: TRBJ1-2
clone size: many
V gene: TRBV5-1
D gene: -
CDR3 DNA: TGCGCCAGCAGCTTGGGAACGGGACCTGCCGATGGCTACACCTTC
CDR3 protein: CASSLGTGPADGYTF

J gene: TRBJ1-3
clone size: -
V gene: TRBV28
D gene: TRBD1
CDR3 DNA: TGTGCCAGCAGTTTGGTCGGGACAGGGAAACTCTTAGGAAACACCATATATTTT
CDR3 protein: CASSLVGTGKLLGNTIYF

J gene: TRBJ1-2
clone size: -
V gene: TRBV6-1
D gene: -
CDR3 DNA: TGTGCCAGCAGCCAAATTTCGGGGGCAGTTTCGTCTGGCTACACCTTC
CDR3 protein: CASSQISGAVSSGYTF

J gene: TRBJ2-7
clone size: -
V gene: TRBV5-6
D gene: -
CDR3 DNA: TGTGCCAGCAGCGCCGTTTACCGAGTTGCTAGCTCCTACGAGCAGTACTTC
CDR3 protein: CASSAVYRVASSYEQYF

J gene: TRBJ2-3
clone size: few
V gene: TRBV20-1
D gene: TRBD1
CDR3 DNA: TGCAGTGCGGCGCCCGGGACAGTCACAGATACGCAGTATTTT
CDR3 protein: CSAAPGTVTDTQYF

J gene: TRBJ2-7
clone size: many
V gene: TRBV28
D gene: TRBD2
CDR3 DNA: TGTGCCAGCAGTTTGCGGGGGGAATTCTACGAGCAGTACTTC
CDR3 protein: CASSLRGEFYEQYF

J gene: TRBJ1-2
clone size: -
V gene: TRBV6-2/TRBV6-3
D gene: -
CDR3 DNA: TGTGCCAGCAGTTACGGTTTTGGGGGCTATGGCTACACCTTC
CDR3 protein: CASSYGFGGYGYTF

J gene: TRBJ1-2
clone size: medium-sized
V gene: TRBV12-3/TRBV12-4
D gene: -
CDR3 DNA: TGTGCCAGCAGTCGTCAACAGGGCTATGGCTACACCTTC
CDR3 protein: CASSRQQGYGYTF

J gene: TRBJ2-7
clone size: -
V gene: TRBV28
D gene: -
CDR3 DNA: TGTGCCAGCAGTTTATCATGGCACGAGCAGTACTTC
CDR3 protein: CASSLSWHEQYF

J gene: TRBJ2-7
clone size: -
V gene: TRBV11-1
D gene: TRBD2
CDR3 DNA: TGTGCCAGCAGCCCAATAGGACTAGCGGGAGGTGAACTTACCTACGAGCAGTACTTC
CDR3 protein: CASSPIGLAGGELTYEQYF

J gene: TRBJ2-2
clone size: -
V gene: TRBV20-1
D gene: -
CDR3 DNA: TGCAGTGCTCCCCGACCGCGGGCACCCAACACCGGGGAGCTGTTTTTT
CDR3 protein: CSAPRPRAPNTGELFF

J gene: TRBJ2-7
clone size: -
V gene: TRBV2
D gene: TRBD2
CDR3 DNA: TGTGCCAGCAGGGGGTGGCTAGCGGGAGACGAGCAGTACTTC
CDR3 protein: CASRGWLAGDEQYF

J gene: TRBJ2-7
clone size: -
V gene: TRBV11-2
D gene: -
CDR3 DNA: TGTGCCAGCAGCTTAGAGGGGGCAGGTCCTCGGAGGGAGCAGTACTTC
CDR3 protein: CASSLEGAGPRREQYF

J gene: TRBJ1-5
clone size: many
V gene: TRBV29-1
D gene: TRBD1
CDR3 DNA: TGCAGCGTTACTCTACAGGGGACGGGGAGGTACCAGCCCCAGCATTTT
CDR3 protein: CSVTLQGTGRYQPQHF